Listed below are T cell receptor beta chains from one sample, sequenced in a study of shared clonotypes between healthy human individuals. TCRdb's copy holds only in-frame clones and misses some; the assay was immunoSEQ multiplex PCR. The repertoire holds millions of clones, around 94% seen once, with more than 0.12% in the top ten. The source material was naive CD4+ T cells sorted from blood. The receptors here all came from a man aged 18 to 29 in good health. Each CDR3 is given with its conserved first and last residue. D genes are given only for firm matches. Only some rows state a clone size, as once, few, many or a class for expanded clones.

v_call	j_call	clone_size	d_call	cdr3_nt	cdr3_aa
TRBV5-6	TRBJ1-5	once	TRBD1	TGTGCCAGCAGTGAGCAGGGGGCCCAACAGCCCCAGCATTTT	CASSEQGAQQPQHF
TRBV18	TRBJ1-1	.	.	TGTGCCAGCTCACCAGGAAGACACAACACTGAAGCTTTCTTT	CASSPGRHNTEAFF
TRBV4-3	TRBJ2-2	.	TRBD2	TGCGCCAGCAGCCAAACCTTAGGACTAGCGGGAGCATTTTCTCGCGGGGAGCTGTTTTTT	CASSQTLGLAGAFSRGELFF
TRBV5-1	TRBJ2-3	.	TRBD2	TGCGCCAGCAGGCCGGGGGAGGGCCTTGATACGCAGTATTTT	CASRPGEGLDTQYF
TRBV11-2	TRBJ2-2	.	.	TGTGCCAGCAACCTACAGGGGAACACCGGGGAGCTGTTTTTT	CASNLQGNTGELFF
TRBV11-2	TRBJ1-5	.	.	TGTGCCAGCAGCTTAGATCAGTATCAGCCCCAGCATTTT	CASSLDQYQPQHF
TRBV30	TRBJ1-2	.	.	TGTGCCTGGAATCGGGGGCCGAACTATGGCTACACCTTC	CAWNRGPNYGYTF
TRBV11-1	TRBJ2-2	once	.	TGTGCCAGCAGCTTAAATCCCCCCTCGAACACCGGGGAGCTGTTTTTT	CASSLNPPSNTGELFF
TRBV5-4	TRBJ2-7	.	.	TGTGCCAGCAGCGCGGGGTACAGGGGAAGTGACCTTCGCGAGCAGTACTTC	CASSAGYRGSDLREQYF
TRBV27	TRBJ2-1	.	.	TGTGCCAGCAGTCTGACGGGACTCTCCTACAATGAGCAGTTCTTC	CASSLTGLSYNEQFF
TRBV6-5	TRBJ1-2	few	.	TGTGCCACGATAGGGGTTTATGGCTACACCTTC	CATIGVYGYTF
TRBV28	TRBJ1-2	.	.	TGTGCCAGCAGTTTGAGCCCTCCTGGGGGCTACACCTTC	CASSLSPPGGYTF
TRBV6-1	TRBJ1-3	.	TRBD1	TGTGCCAGCAGTGGACAGGGTGGCTCTGGAAACACCATATATTTT	CASSGQGGSGNTIYF
TRBV7-9	TRBJ2-5	.	TRBD2	TGTGCCAGCAGCTTAGCAGGGACTAGCGGGATTAGAGGTGTGACCCAGTACTTC	CASSLAGTSGIRGVTQYF
TRBV7-9	TRBJ1-5	.	.	TGTGCCAGCAGCTTTAGTGGGGGTCCCAATCAGCCCCAGCATTTT	CASSFSGGPNQPQHF
TRBV4-1	TRBJ2-7	.	TRBD2	TGCGCCAGCAGCCAAGCGACTAGCGGGTACGAGCAGTACTTC	CASSQATSGYEQYF
TRBV5-4	TRBJ2-3	.	.	TGTGCCAGCAGCCCCAGCACAGATACGCAGTATTTT	CASSPSTDTQYF
TRBV10-3	TRBJ2-3	.	TRBD1	TGTGCCATCAGTGGAGGGACAGAATCGTACGATACGCAGTATTTT	CAISGGTESYDTQYF
TRBV4-1	TRBJ2-2	.	TRBD2	TGCGCCAGCAGCCGCGCGACTAGCGGGAACGCGAACACCGGGGAGCTGTTTTTT	CASSRATSGNANTGELFF
TRBV9	TRBJ2-2	.	TRBD2	TGTGCCAGCAGAGGACTAGCGGGAGGAACCGGGGAGCTGTTTTTT	CASRGLAGGTGELFF